These T cell receptor beta chains were read from a single sample in a study of STAT5B mutations in CD4+ large granular lymphocyte leukemia. Some clones are missing from TCRdb's copy, which holds only in-frame ones; the method was immunoSEQ multiplex PCR. The sample holds around 33,000 clones, roughly 71% seen once. Sequenced input: CD4+ T cells from blood buffy coats. These receptors were taken from a human donor in good health. CDR3s include the opening cysteine and the closing phenylalanine or tryptophan. D genes are given only for firm matches. Where a row states a size, it is once, few, many or the class of an expanded clone; other rows omit it.

size	V	D	J	DNA	CDR3
-	TRBV7-2	-	TRBJ2-5	TGTGCCAGCAGCTTAGCTTCGGGGGCTAGCTACCAAGAGACCCAGTACTTC	CASSLASGASYQETQYF
-	TRBV9	-	TRBJ1-5	TGTGCCAGCAGCGTGGGTACAGGTAGCAATCAGCCCCAGCATTTT	CASSVGTGSNQPQHF
few	TRBV28	TRBD1	TRBJ2-7	TGTGCCACCTCCCTGGACAGGGGGTCATGGGAGCAGTACTTC	CATSLDRGSWEQYF
-	TRBV2	-	TRBJ2-7	TGTGCCAGCAGTGAACACAGGGTCGGGAACGAGCAGTACTTC	CASSEHRVGNEQYF
once	TRBV6-6	-	TRBJ2-1	TGTGCCAGCAGAAGGACATCTGAAGGCCTCTACAATGAGCAGTTCTTC	CASRRTSEGLYNEQFF
few	TRBV7-9	TRBD1	TRBJ2-6	TGTGCCAGCAGCTTAGACAGGGGGAGCTCTGGGGCCAACGTCCTGACTTTC	CASSLDRGSSGANVLTF
-	TRBV2	TRBD1	TRBJ2-7	TGTGCCAGCAGTGGTCAAGGGGGCGCCTCTAACGAGCAGTACTTC	CASSGQGGASNEQYF
-	TRBV6-1	-	TRBJ1-5	TGTGCCAGCAATCCGACGGGTAGCAATCAGCCCCAGCATTTT	CASNPTGSNQPQHF
-	TRBV2	-	TRBJ2-3	TGTGCCAGCAGAAGAGGACCCAGCACAGATACGCAGTATTTT	CASRRGPSTDTQYF
-	TRBV2	TRBD2	TRBJ2-5	TGTGCCATCCGGGAGGGGGAGACCCAGTACTTC	CAIREGETQYF
-	TRBV4-3	-	TRBJ2-7	TGCGCCAGCAGCCAAGCTTGGGGGGGCGGCTACGAGCAGTACTTC	CASSQAWGGGYEQYF
-	TRBV2	-	TRBJ2-1	TGTGCCAGCAGAAGGGCAGGGGGGGTTGATGAGCAGTTCTTC	CASRRAGGVDEQFF
few	TRBV4-2	-	TRBJ1-4	TGTGCCAGCAGCCAAGATCCCAGGAATGAAAAACTGTTTTTT	CASSQDPRNEKLFF
-	TRBV30	-	TRBJ2-1	TGTGCCTGGAAGGGACTGGGGGGTCATGAGCAGTTCTTC	CAWKGLGGHEQFF
-	TRBV5-1	-	TRBJ1-1	TGCGCCAGCAGCCGTACAGTGGCGAGGGACACTGAAGCTTTCTTT	CASSRTVARDTEAFF
-	TRBV7-3	-	TRBJ1-1	TGTGCCAGCAGCTCCGGGGCTTTGAACACTGAAGCTTTCTTT	CASSSGALNTEAFF